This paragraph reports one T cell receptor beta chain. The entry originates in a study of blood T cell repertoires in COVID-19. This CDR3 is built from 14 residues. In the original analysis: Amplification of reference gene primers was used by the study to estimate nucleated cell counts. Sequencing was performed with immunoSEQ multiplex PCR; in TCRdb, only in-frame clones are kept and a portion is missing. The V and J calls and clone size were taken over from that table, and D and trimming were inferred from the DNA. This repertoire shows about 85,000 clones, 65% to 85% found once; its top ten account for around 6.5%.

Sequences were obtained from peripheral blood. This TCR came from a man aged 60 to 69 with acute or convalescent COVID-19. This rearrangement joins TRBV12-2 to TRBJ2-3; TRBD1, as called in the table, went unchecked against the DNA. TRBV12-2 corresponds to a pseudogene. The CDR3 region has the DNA TGTGCAAGTCGCCATCGGGACAGGCAGGATACGCAGTATTTT. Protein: CASRHRDRQDTQYF.